These 11 T cell receptor beta chains were all obtained from the same sample, sequenced in a study of cytomegalovirus exposure and HLA in healthy donors. Profiling relied on immunoSEQ multiplex PCR, and the TCRdb table lists in-frame clones only, not all of them. The sample consists of around 60,000 clones, around 96% of them appearing once. Sequenced sample: PBMCs. The receptors originated from a woman aged 18 to 35 in good health and CMV-seronegative.

The chain employs TRBV7-9 and TRBJ2-3, with 9 bases lining up with TRBD1. The CDR3 covers 19 residues. The V gene end was trimmed by 5 bases and the J gene end by 1 base; junction bases not matched to a gene: 16. Germline lookup yields CDR1 SEHNR and CDR2 FQNEAQ (reference sequence). The CDR3 DNA sequence: TGTGCCAGCAGCCCCTTACAGGGGGCGCAGGACCGGGGCACAGATACGCAGTATTTT. Protein sequence: CASSPLQGAQDRGTDTQYF.

This clone showed up just once. The chain has TRBV27 and TRBJ2-5, with D possibly TRBD2 on 6 matching bases. Germline V gene lookup returns CDR1 MNHEY and CDR2 SMNVEV (reference sequence). The CDR3 covers 16 residues. Trimming stripped 2 bases from V and 2 bases from J, with 15 bases between. CDR3 DNA sequence: TGTGCCAGCAGTTTAGGGGCCCCGGGGGAGCAAGAGACCCAGTACTTC. Translation: CASSLGAPGEQETQYF.

J is TRBJ1-2 and V is TRBV14, with D possibly TRBD1 on 5 matching bases. Germline V gives CDR1 SGHDN, CDR2 FVKESK. This CDR3 has 15 amino acids. The V end lost 0 bases, the J end lost 3 bases, and 11 bases lay between the germline ends. CDR3 nucleotide sequence: TGTGCCAGCAGCCAAGATAGGGGCGCCTACTATGGCTACACCTTC. Encoded protein: CASSQDRGAYYGYTF.

V is TRBV25-1 and J is TRBJ2-5; a weak D match, TRBD1 (6 bases). The CDR3 covers 16 residues. Germline V gene data show CDR1 as MGHDK and CDR2 as SYGVNS. V lost 2 bases, J lost 4 bases, and 17 bases lay in between. CDR3 sequence: CASSERTGTQAETQYF. The CDR3 nucleotides read TGTGCCAGCAGTGAACGCACCGGGACACAGGCAGAGACCCAGTACTTC.

The chain links TRBV6-5 to TRBJ1-5; D might be TRBD1 (6 bases). Germline CDR1 reads MNHEY; CDR2 reads SVGAGI. This CDR3 has 15 amino acids. V was cut by 2 bases and J by 5 bases, with 13 bases left in between. Here the CDR3 DNA reads TGTGCCAGCAGTTACCGCCGGGACAAAGATCAGCCCCAGCATTTT. The encoded protein is CASSYRRDKDQPQHF.

J is TRBJ2-7 and V is TRBV9; possible D gene TRBD1, 6 bases. The CDR3 extends over 14 amino acids. The V and J ends lost 0 bases and 1 base respectively, with 8 bases between them. Germline-derived CDR1 and CDR2 are SGDLS and YYNGEE. CDR3 loop: CASSVGGQSYEQYF. The CDR3 nucleotides read TGTGCCAGCAGCGTAGGTGGACAGTCCTACGAGCAGTACTTC.

The chain uses TRBV28 and TRBJ1-5; 9 bases line up with TRBD1. Germline V gene sequence: CDR1 MDHEN, CDR2 SYDVKM. V shed 5 bases and J 4 bases; nucleotides not matched to a gene: 6. The length of the CDR3 is 15 residues. CDR3 nucleotides: TGTGCCAGCAGTCTATTACAGGGGGCAAATCAGCCCCAGCATTTT. It encodes CASSLLQGANQPQHF.

The chain joins TRBV28 to TRBJ2-2; 7 bases agree with TRBD2. Germline V gene data show CDR1 as MDHEN and CDR2 as SYDVKM. This CDR3 has 16 amino acids. The V segment lost 3 bases and the J segment 7 bases; nucleotides outside the gene matches: 11. The CDR3 sequence is CASSFVVGGLGGELFF. DNA for the CDR3: TGTGCCAGCAGTTTCGTGGTGGGAGGGCTTGGCGGGGAGCTGTTTTTT.

The rearrangement uses TRBV14 and TRBJ2-3; D may be TRBD2 (6 bases). V shed 6 bases and J shed 0 bases, with 10 bases lying between them. Per germline, CDR1 SGHDN and CDR2 FVKESK. This CDR3 has 14 amino acids. Here the CDR3 reads CASSWGTSTDTQYF. CDR3 DNA: TGTGCCAGCAGTTGGGGGACTAGCACAGATACGCAGTATTTT.

The chain carries TRBV7-3 and TRBJ2-3; TRBD1 might be the D (5 bases). With 5 bases removed from V and 1 base from J, the gap between germline ends came to 16 bases. Germline V lookup: CDR1 SGHTA, CDR2 FQGTGA. This CDR3 is built from 16 residues. CDR3 loop: CASSLGKKGGTDTQYF. The CDR3 DNA sequence: TGTGCCAGCAGCCTGGGGAAAAAAGGGGGCACAGATACGCAGTATTTT.

The J gene is TRBJ2-7, the V gene TRBV13; a possible D gene is TRBD2 (6 bases). This CDR3 spans 14 amino acids. Germline V gene sequence: CDR1 PRHDT, CDR2 FYEKMQ (reference sequence). With 6 bases removed from V and 7 bases from J, the gap between germline ends came to 19 bases. The CDR3 DNA sequence: TGTGCCAGCAGTCAGAGCACGGGACTCGCAGAGCAGTACTTC. Protein: CASSQSTGLAEQYF.